Following are 14 T cell receptor beta chains from one sample sequenced in a study of T cell responses to AZD1222 COVID-19 vaccine. The table came from immunoSEQ multiplex PCR; TCRdb's copy has only in-frame clones and leaves some out. Of around 100,000 clones in the sample, around 90% were seen once. The sample here was peripheral blood, taken on day 0 of AZD1222 vaccination. The receptors were gathered from an adult in good health.

J is TRBJ1-1 and V is TRBV29-1, with D possibly matching TRBD1 (5 bases). The V end was cut by 0 bases, the J end by 9 bases, with 11 bases between. Germline values: CDR1 SQVTM, CDR2 ANQGSEA. The CDR3 is 12 amino acids. The CDR3 region is CSVEEAGPQAFF. CDR3 nucleotides: TGCAGCGTTGAAGAGGCAGGGCCTCAAGCTTTCTTT.

J is TRBJ2-1 and V is TRBV27, with TRBD2 matching 8 bases. V gave up 2 bases and J gave up 1 base; unmatched junction bases: 1. This CDR3 has 15 amino acids. From germline, CDR1 is MNHEY and CDR2 SMNVEV (reference sequence). Here the CDR3 DNA reads TGTGCCAGCAGTTTACGGGGGGGGTCCTACAATGAGCAGTTCTTC. The encoded protein is CASSLRGGSYNEQFF.

The chain has TRBV7-2 and TRBJ1-1; D is perhaps TRBD1 (5 bases). V was pared by 5 bases and J by 4 bases, with 20 bases between. Germline V lookup: CDR1 SGHTA, CDR2 FQGNSA. The CDR3 length is 16 residues. In DNA, the CDR3 is TGTGCCAGCAGCCGGGAGGCAGGGATGTGGAGCACTGAAGCTTTCTTT. As protein: CASSREAGMWSTEAFF. The full variable domain, its missing parts supplied by reference TRBV7-2 and TRBJ1-1, is GAGVSQSPSNKVTEKGKDVELRCDPISGHTALYWYRQSLGQGLEFLIYFQGNSAPDKSGLPSDRFSAERTGGSVSTLTIQRTQQEDSAVYLCASSREAGMWSTEAFFGQGTRLTVV.

The gene calls are TRBV27 and TRBJ2-3; 10 bases agree with TRBD2. With 3 bases clipped from V and 3 bases from J, the junction kept 6 bases outside the gene matches. The CDR3 spans 16 residues. Germline CDR1 MNHEY, CDR2 SMNVEV (reference sequence). CDR3 sequence reads: CASSLARAGGTDTQYF. The DNA for the CDR3 is TGTGCCAGCAGTTTGGCCAGAGCGGGGGGGACAGATACGCAGTATTTT.

The rearrangement links TRBV19 to TRBJ2-1, with 9 bases matching TRBD1. The germline V gene encodes CDR1 LNHDA and CDR2 SQIVND (reference sequence). J gave up 6 bases and V 3 bases, and 9 bases lay outside the gene matches. The length of the CDR3 is 16 residues. The CDR3 sequence is CASSILPGQGSNEQFF. DNA for the CDR3: TGTGCCAGTAGTATTCTCCCGGGACAGGGCTCCAATGAGCAGTTCTTC.

The rearrangement links TRBV7-9 to TRBJ2-7; TRBD2 matches at 7 bases. V gave up 5 bases and J gave up 7 bases; unmatched junction bases: 8. This CDR3 contains 13 residues. Germline V gives CDR1 SEHNR, CDR2 FQNEAQ (reference sequence). The DNA for the CDR3 is TGTGCCAGCAGCCACAAAGGCGGGGGAGAGCAGTACTTC. Residues: CASSHKGGGEQYF.

The rearrangement joins TRBV7-2 to TRBJ1-2, with TRBD1 matching over 11 bases. The CDR3 spans 15 residues. After removal of 5 bases from V and 2 bases from J, the junction contained 4 bases not matched to a gene. Germline V gene lookup returns CDR1 SGHTA and CDR2 FQGNSA. The CDR3 loop reads CASSPWTGGNYGYTF. CDR3 coding DNA: TGTGCCAGCAGCCCGTGGACAGGGGGCAACTATGGCTACACCTTC.

This clone was detected only once. The chain couples TRBV5-5 to TRBJ2-1; D call uncertain. Germline V CDR1 and CDR2: SGHKS, YYEKEE (reference sequence). The V end was cut by 0 bases, the J end by 7 bases, with 5 bases between. The CDR3 contains 12 residues. Written as DNA, the CDR3 is TGTGCCAGCAGCTTGGCCCCGAATGAGCAGTTCTTC. This translates into CASSLAPNEQFF.

The CDR3 sequence is CASSLGQGGPQHF. The CDR3 coding sequence is TGTGCCAGCAGCTTGGGACAGGGCGGTCCCCAGCATTTT. The gene calls are TRBV5-6 and TRBJ1-5; the match to TRBD1 covers 7 bases. CDR1 and CDR2 (germline): SGHDT, YYEEEE. V shed 0 bases and J 10 bases; nucleotides not matched to a gene: 4. The CDR3 is 13 residues long. The whole variable domain, remainder taken from reference TRBV5-6 and TRBJ1-5, is DAGVTQSPTHLIKTRGQQVTLRCSPKSGHDTVSWYQQALGQGPQFIFQYYEEEERQRGNFPDRFSGHQFPNYSSELNVNALLLGDSALYLCASSLGQGGPQHFGDGTRLSIL.

The CDR3 sequence is CAIGIAELGANEQFF. CDR3 bases: TGTGCCATCGGTATAGCGGAACTTGGGGCCAATGAGCAGTTCTTC. The chain uses TRBV10-3 and TRBJ2-1; perhaps TRBD2 as D (6 bases). The CDR3 is 15 amino acids. Germline V CDR1 and CDR2: ENHRY, SYGVKD. Trimming took off 8 bases at V and 6 bases at J, with 20 bases between the two ends.

The count of this clone is one. This rearrangement joins TRBV30 to TRBJ2-7; D remains unclear. Germline CDR1 GTSNPN, CDR2 SVGIG (reference sequence). The length of the CDR3 is 12 residues. Trimming took 1 base from V and 6 from J, leaving 10 bases between them. CDR3 DNA: TGTGCCTGGAGTGGTCCCCGCGTCGAGCAGTACTTC. Protein: CAWSGPRVEQYF.

The rearrangement links TRBV27 to TRBJ2-2, with a tentative D call TRBD1 (6 bases). V was clipped by 7 bases and J by 4 bases, with 13 bases between them. This CDR3 region has 14 residues. Germline V gene lookup returns CDR1 MNHEY and CDR2 SMNVEV (reference sequence). The CDR3 reads CASTADSSTGELFF. In nucleotides, the CDR3 is TGTGCCAGCACGGCGGACAGCAGCACCGGGGAGCTGTTTTTT.

V and J are TRBV19 and TRBJ2-2, with unresolved D. Germline CDR1 and CDR2: LNHDA and SQIVND (reference sequence). Trimming removed 7 bases at V and 7 bases at J, with 10 bases between. The CDR3 runs to 12 residues. The CDR3 is CASTGSRGELFF. The CDR3 bases are TGTGCCAGTACCGGCTCCCGCGGGGAGCTGTTTTTT.

The V call is TRBV5-1, the J call TRBJ2-3; D gene ambiguous. The CDR3 covers 14 residues. V lost 4 bases, J lost 2 bases, and 11 bases lay in between. Germline-derived CDR1 and CDR2 are SGHRS and YFSETQ. The CDR3 region is CASSPTLFTDTQYF. CDR3 DNA: TGCGCCAGCAGCCCGACGTTGTTCACAGATACGCAGTATTTT.